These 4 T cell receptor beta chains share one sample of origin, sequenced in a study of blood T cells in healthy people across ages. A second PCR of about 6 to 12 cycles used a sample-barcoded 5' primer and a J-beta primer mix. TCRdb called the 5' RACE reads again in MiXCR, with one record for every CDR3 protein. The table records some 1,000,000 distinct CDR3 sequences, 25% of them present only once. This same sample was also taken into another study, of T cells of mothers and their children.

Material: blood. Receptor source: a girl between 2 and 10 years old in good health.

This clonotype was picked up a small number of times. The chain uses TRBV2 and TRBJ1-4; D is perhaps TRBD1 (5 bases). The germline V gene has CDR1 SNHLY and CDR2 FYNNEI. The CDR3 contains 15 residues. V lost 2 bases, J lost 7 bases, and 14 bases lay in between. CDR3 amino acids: CASSEQGGRGEKLFF. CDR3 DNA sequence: TGTGCCAGCAGTGAACAGGGCGGACGGGGTGAAAAACTGTTTTTT.

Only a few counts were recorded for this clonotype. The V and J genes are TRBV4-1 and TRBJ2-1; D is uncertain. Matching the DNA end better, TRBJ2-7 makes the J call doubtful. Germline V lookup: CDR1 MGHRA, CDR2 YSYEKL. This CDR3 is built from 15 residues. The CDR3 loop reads CASSPFLLRPYEQYF. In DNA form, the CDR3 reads TGCGCCAGCAGCCCGTTCCTCCTTAGGCCCTACGAGCAGTACTTC.

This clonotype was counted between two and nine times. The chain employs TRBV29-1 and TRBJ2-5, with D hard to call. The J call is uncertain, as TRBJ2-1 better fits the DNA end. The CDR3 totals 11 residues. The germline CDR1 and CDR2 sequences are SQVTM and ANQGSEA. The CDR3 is CSVDVMDEQFF. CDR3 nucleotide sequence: TGCAGCGTTGATGTAATGGATGAGCAGTTCTTC.

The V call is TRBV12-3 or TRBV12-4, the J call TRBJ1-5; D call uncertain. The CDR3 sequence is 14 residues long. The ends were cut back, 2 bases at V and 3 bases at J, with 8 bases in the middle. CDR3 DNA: TGTGCCAGCAGTTTAAGTCAGATCAATCAGCCCCAGCATTTT. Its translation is CASSLSQINQPQHF.